This T cell receptor beta chain stems from a study of blood T cell repertoires in COVID-19. As handled by the study authors: Amplification with reference gene primers provided the estimates of nucleated cell counts. The data were produced by immunoSEQ multiplex PCR, yet TCRdb's version contains in-frame clones alone and is incomplete. V, J and clone size are those of that table, while D and trimming were read from the DNA. The profile shows approximately 130,000 clones, 85% to 90% of them singletons. For this clone: The same CDR3 is also encoded by other DNA sequences in this sample.

The CDR3 covers 15 residues. Germline CDR1 reads SGHRS; CDR2 reads YFSETQ. Trimming shortened V by 0 bases and J by 2 bases, and 11 bases separated the two germline ends. The sequence was obtained from a woman aged 50 to 60 with acute or convalescent COVID-19. The chain links TRBV5-1 to TRBJ2-5; weak D call: TRBD1 (5 bases). The specimen sequenced was peripheral blood. This chain's CDR3 is CASSLAQGVQETQYF. CDR3 DNA sequence: TGCGCCAGCAGCTTGGCCCAGGGCGTGCAAGAGACCCAGTACTTC. The full variable domain, its missing parts supplied by reference TRBV5-1 and TRBJ2-5, is KAGVTQTPRYLIKTRGQQVTLSCSPISGHRSVSWYQQTPGQGLQFLFEYFSETQRNKGNFPGRFSGRQFSNSRSEMNVSTLELGDSALYLCASSLAQGVQETQYFGPGTRLLVL.